This TCR beta chain was obtained from a study of T cell responses to AZD1222 COVID-19 vaccine. Of note for this clone: The antigen is unknown.

V was shortened by 4 bases and J by 8 bases, with 12 bases between the two germline ends. This CDR3 is built from 13 residues. Germline lookup yields CDR1 LGHNA and CDR2 YSLEER. Findings and limits, study-wide: AZD1222 recipients seropositive at baseline numbered only 5 to 7.

The protocol was immunoSEQ multiplex PCR, while the TCRdb copy is restricted to in-frame clones and leaves out a portion. The sample holds fewer than 250,000 clones, roughly 92% seen once. The sequences come from peripheral blood, collected on day 0 of AZD1222 vaccination. J is TRBJ1-5 and V is TRBV4-3, with D perhaps TRBD1 (5 bases). This TCR was recovered from an adult in good health. CDR3 nucleotides: TGCGCCAGCAGCCTGTTCCAACAGGAGCCCCAGCATTTT. It translates to CASSLFQQEPQHF.